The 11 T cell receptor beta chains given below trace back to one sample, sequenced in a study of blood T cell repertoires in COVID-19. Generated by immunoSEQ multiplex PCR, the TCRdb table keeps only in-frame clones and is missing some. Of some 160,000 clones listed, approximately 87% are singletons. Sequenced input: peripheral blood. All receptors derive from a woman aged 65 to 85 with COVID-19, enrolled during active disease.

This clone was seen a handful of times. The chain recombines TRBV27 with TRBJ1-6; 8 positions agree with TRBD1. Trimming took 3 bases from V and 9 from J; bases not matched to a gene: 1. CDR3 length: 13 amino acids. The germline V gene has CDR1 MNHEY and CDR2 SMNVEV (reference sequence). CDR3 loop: CASSFDRGSPLHF. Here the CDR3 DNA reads TGTGCCAGCAGTTTCGACAGGGGTTCACCCCTCCACTTT.

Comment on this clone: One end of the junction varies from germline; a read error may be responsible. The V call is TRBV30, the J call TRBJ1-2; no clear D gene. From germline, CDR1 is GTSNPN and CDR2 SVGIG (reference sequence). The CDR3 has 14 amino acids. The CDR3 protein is CAWSSPARMPHTLF. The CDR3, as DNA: TGTGCCTGGAGTTCGCCCGCCAGGATGCCCCATACACTCTTC.

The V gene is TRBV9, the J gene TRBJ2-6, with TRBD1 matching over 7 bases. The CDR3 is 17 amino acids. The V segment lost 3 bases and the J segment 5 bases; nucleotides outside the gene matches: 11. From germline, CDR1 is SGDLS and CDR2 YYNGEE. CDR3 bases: TGTGCCAGCAGCGCGAGGACAGGCAGTCTCTGGGCCAACGTCCTGACTTTC. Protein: CASSARTGSLWANVLTF.

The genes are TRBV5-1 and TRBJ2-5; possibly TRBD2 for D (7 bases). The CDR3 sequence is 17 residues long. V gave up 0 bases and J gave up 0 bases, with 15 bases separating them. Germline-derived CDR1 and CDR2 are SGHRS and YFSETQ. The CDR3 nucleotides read TGCGCCAGCAGCTTGGGAACAGCGGGGACAAACCAAGAGACCCAGTACTTC. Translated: CASSLGTAGTNQETQYF.

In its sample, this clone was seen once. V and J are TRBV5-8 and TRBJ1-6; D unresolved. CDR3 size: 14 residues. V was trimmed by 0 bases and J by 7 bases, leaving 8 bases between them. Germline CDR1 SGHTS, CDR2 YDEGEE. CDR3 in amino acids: CASSLALGNSPLHF. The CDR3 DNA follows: TGTGCCAGCAGCTTGGCGTTGGGCAATTCACCCCTCCACTTT.

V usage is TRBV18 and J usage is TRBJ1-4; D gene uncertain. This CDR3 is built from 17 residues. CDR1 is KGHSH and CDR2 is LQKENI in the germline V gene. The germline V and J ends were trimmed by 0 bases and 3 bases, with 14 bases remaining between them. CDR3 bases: TGTGCCAGCTCACCACCACTCGCGGAGGCGTCTAATGAAAAACTGTTTTTT. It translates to CASSPPLAEASNEKLFF. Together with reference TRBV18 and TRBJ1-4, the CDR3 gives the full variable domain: NAGVMQNPRHLVRRRGQEARLRCSPMKGHSHVYWYRQLPEEGLKFMVYLQKENIIDESGMPKERFSAEFPKEGPSILRIQQVVRGDSAAYFCASSPPLAEASNEKLFFGSGTQLSVL.

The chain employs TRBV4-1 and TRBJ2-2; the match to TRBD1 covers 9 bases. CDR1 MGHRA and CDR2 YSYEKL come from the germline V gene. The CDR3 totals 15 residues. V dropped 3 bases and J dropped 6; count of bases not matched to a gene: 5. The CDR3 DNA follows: TGCGCCAGCAGCCAGGGACAGGGTAGGGCCGGGGAGCTGTTTTTT. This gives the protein CASSQGQGRAGELFF.

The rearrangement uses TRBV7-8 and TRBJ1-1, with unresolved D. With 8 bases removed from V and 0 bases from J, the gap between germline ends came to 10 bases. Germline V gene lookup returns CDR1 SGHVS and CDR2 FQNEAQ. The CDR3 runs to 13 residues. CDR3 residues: CASQTSMNTEAFF. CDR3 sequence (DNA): TGTGCCAGCCAGACAAGCATGAACACTGAAGCTTTCTTT.

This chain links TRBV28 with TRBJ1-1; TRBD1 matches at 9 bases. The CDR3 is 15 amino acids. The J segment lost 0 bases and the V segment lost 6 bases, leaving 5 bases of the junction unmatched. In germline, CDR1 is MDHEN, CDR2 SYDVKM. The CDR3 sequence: CASRTDRGLNTEAFF. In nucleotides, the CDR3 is TGTGCCAGCAGAACTGACAGGGGGTTGAACACTGAAGCTTTCTTT.

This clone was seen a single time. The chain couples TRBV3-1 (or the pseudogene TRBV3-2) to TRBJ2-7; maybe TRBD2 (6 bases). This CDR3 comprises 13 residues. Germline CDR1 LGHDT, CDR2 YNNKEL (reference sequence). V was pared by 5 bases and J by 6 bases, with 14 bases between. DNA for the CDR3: TGTGCCAGCAGCTCCACTTTCGGGGGCGAGCAGTACTTC. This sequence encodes CASSSTFGGEQYF.

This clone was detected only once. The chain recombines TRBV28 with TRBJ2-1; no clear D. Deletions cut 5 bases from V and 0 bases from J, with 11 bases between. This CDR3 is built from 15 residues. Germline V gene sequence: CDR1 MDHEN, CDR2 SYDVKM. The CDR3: CASSRAITSYNEQFF. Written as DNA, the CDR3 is TGTGCCAGCAGTAGAGCAATAACCTCCTACAATGAGCAGTTCTTC.